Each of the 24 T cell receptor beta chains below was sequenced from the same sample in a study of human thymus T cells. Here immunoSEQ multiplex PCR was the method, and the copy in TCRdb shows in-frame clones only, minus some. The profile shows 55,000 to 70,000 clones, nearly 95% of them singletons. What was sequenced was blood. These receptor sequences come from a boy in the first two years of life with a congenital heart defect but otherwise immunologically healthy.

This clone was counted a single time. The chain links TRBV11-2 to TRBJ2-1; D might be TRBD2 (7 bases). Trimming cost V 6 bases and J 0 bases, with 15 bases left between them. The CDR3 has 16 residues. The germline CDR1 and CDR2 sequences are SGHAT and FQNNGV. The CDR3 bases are TGTGCCAGCAGTAGCCGGGGGGCGAGCTCCTACAATGAGCAGTTCTTC. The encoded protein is CASSSRGASSYNEQFF.

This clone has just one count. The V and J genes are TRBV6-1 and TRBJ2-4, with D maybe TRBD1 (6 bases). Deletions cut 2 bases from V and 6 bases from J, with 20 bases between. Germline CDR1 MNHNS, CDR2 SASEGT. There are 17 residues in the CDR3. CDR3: CASSEWGQGPNLNIQYF. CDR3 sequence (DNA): TGTGCCAGCAGTGAATGGGGGCAGGGACCAAACCTAAACATTCAGTACTTC.

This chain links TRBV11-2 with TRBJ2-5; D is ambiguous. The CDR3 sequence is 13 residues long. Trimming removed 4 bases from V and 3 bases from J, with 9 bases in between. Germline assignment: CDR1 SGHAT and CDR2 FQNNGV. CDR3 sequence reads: CASSSENEETQYF. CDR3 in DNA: TGTGCCAGCAGCTCAGAAAACGAAGAGACCCAGTACTTC.

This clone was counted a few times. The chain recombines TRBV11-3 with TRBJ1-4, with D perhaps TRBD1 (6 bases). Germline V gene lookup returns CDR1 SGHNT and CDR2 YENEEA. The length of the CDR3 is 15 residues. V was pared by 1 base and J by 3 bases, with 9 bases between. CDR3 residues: CASSLGPGANEKLFF. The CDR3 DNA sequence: TGTGCCAGCAGCTTAGGCCCAGGGGCTAATGAAAAACTGTTTTTT.

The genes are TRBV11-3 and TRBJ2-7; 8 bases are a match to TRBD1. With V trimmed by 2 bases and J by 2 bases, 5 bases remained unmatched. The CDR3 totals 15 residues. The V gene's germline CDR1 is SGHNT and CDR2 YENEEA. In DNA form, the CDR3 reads TGTGCCAGCAGCTTACCGGGACAGGCCACCTACGAGCAGTACTTC. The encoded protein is CASSLPGQATYEQYF.

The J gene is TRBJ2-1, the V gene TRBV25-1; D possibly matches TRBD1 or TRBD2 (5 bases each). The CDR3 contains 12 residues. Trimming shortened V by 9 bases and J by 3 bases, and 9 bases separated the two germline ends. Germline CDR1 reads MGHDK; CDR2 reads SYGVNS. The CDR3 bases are TGTGCCAGTTGGGACGTCTACAATGAGCAGTTCTTC. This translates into CASWDVYNEQFF.

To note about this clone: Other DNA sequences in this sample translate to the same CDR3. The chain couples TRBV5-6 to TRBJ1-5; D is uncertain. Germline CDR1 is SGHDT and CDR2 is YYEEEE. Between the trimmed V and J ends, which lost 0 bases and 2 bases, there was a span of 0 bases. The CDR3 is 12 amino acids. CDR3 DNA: TGTGCCAGCAGCTTGGGCAATCAGCCCCAGCATTTT. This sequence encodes CASSLGNQPQHF.

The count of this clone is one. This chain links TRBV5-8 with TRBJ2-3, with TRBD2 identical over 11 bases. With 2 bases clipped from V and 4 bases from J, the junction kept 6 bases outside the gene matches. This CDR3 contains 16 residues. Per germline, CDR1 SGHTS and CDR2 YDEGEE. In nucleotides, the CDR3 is TGTGCCAGCAGCTTACTTAGCGGGGGGGCGGCAGATACGCAGTATTTT. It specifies CASSLLSGGAADTQYF.

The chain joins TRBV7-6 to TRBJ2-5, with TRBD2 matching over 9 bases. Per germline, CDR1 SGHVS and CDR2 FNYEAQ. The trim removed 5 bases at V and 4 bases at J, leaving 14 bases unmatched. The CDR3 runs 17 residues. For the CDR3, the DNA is TGTGCCAGCAGCCAGGCAGCACAGCGGGGGGAACGAGAGACCCAGTACTTC. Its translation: CASSQAAQRGERETQYF.

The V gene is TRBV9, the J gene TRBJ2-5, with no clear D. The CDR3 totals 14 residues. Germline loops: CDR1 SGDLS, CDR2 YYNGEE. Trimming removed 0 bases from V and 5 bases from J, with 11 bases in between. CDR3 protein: CASSVANLGETQYF. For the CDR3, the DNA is TGTGCCAGCAGCGTAGCTAACTTGGGGGAGACCCAGTACTTC.

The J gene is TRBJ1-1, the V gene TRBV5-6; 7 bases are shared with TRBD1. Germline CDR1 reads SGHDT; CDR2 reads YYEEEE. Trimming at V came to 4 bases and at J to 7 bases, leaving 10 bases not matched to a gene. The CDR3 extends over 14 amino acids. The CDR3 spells CASSEGIDRVEAFF. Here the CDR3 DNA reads TGTGCCAGCAGCGAGGGGATCGACAGGGTTGAAGCTTTCTTT.

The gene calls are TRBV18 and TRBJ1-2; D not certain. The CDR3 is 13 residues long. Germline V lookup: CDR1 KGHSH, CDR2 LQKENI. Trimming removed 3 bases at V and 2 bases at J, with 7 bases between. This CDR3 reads CASSPRENYGYTF. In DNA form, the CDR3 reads TGTGCCAGCTCACCGCGGGAGAACTATGGCTACACCTTC. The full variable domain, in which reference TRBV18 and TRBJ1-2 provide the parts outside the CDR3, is NAGVMQNPRHLVRRRGQEARLRCSPMKGHSHVYWYRQLPEEGLKFMVYLQKENIIDESGMPKERFSAEFPKEGPSILRIQQVVRGDSAAYFCASSPRENYGYTFGSGTRLTVV.

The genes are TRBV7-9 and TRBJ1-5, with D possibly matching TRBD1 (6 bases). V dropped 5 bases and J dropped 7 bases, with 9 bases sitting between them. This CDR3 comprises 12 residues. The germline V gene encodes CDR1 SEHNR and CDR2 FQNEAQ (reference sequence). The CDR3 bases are TGTGCCAGCAGCAGGGGGGGACAGCCCCAGCATTTT. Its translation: CASSRGGQPQHF.

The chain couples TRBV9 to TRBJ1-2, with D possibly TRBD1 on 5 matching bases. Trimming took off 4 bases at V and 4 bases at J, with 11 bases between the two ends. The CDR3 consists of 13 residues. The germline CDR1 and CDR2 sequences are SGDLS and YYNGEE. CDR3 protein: CASSPGGTYGYTF. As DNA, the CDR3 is TGTGCCAGCAGCCCCGGTGGGACCTATGGCTACACCTTC.

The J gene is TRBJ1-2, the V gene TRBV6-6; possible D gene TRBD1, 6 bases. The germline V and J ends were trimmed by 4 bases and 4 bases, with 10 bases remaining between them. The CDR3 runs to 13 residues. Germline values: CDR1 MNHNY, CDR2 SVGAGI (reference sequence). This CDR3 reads CASSLQGSYGYTF. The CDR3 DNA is TGTGCCAGCAGTTTACAGGGAAGCTATGGCTACACCTTC.

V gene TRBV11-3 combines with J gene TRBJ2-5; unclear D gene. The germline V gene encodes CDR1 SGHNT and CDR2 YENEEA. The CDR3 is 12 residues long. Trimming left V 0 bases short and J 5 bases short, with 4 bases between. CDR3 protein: CASSLDGETQYF. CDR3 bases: TGTGCCAGCAGCTTAGATGGGGAGACCCAGTACTTC.

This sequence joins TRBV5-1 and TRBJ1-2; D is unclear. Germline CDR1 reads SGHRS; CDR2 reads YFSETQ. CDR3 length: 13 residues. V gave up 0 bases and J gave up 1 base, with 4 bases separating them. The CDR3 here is CASSLDNNYGYTF. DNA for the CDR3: TGCGCCAGCAGCTTGGACAATAACTATGGCTACACCTTC.

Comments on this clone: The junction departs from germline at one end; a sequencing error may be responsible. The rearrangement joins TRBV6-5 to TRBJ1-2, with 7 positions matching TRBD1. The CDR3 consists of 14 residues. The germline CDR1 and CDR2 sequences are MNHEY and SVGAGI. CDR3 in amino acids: CANSYGGTAYGYTF. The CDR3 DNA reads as TGTGCCAACAGTTACGGCGGGACAGCCTATGGCTACACCTTC.

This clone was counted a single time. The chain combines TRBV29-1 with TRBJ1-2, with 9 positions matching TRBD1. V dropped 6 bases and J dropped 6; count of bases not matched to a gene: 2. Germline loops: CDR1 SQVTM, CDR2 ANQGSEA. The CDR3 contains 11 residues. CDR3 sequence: CSVQGAHGYTF. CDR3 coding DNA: TGCAGCGTACAGGGGGCGCATGGCTACACCTTC.

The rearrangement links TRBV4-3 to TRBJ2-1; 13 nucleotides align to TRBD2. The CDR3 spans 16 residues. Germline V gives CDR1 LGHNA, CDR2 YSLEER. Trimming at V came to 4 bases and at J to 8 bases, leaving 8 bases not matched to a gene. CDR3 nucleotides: TGCGCCAGCAGCCGGGCAACTAGCGGGGGGGCCGATGAGCAGTTCTTC. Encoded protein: CASSRATSGGADEQFF.

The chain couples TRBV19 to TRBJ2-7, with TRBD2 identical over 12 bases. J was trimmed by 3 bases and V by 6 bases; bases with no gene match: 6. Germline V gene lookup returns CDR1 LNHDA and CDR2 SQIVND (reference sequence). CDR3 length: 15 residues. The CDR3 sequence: CASRRLAGVGYEQYF. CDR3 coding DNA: TGTGCCAGTAGACGACTAGCGGGAGTTGGCTACGAGCAGTACTTC.

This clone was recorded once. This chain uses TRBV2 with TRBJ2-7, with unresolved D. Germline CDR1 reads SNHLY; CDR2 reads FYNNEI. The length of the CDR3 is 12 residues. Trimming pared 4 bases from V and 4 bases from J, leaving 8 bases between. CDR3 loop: CASSVVRYEQYF. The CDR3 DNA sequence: TGTGCCAGCAGTGTCGTTAGATACGAGCAGTACTTC. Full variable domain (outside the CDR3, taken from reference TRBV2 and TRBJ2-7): EPEVTQTPSHQVTQMGQEVILRCVPISNHLYFYWYRQILGQKVEFLVSFYNNEISEKSEIFDDQFSVERPDGSNFTLKIRSTKLEDSAMYFCASSVVRYEQYFGPGTRLTVT.

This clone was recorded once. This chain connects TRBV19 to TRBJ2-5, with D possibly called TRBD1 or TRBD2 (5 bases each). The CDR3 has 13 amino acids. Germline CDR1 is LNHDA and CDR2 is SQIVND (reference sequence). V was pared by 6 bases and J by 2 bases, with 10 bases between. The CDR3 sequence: CASSEGSQETQYF. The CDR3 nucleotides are TGTGCCAGTAGCGAGGGGTCTCAAGAGACCCAGTACTTC.

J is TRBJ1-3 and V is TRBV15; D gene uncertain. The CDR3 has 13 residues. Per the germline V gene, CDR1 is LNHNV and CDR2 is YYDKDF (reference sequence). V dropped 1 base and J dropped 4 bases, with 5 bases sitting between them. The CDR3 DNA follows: TGTGCCACCAGCAGAGGGCGGGGAAACACCATATATTTT. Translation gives CATSRGRGNTIYF.